Each of the 6 T cell receptor beta chains below was sequenced from the same sample in a study of blood T cells in healthy people across ages. Next came a second PCR, run for 7 to 11 cycles, which used a sample-barcoded 5' primer along with a J-beta primer mix. TCRdb reprocessed the 5' RACE reads with MiXCR, giving one entry per CDR3 protein. The table lists approximately 690,000 distinct CDR3 sequences, approximately 59% of them singletons. Sequenced input: blood. Every receptor here comes from a man between 60 and 70 years old in good health.

The table lists this clonotype with a few counts. This CDR3 is CSATRTSGTDTQYF. DNA of the CDR3: TGCAGTGCTACTCGGACTAGCGGCACAGATACGCAGTATTTT. The chain has TRBV20-1 and TRBJ2-3; 9 bases align to TRBD2. V was clipped by 4 bases and J by 1 base; unmatched bases: 3. This CDR3 has 14 residues. The germline CDR1 and CDR2 sequences are DFQATT and SNEGSKA (reference sequence).

This clonotype was picked up one time. One end of the junction varies from germline; a read error may be responsible. The rearrangement links TRBV10-3 to TRBJ2-3; 10 bases align to TRBD2. The CDR3 runs to 15 residues. Germline values: CDR1 ENHRY, CDR2 SYGVKD. The CDR3 DNA follows: TGTGCCACGTCGAGCGGGGGGGCCGTTGGAGATACGCGGTATTTT. This codes for CATSSGGAVGDTRYF.

This sequence joins TRBV5-1 and TRBJ1-4, with D maybe TRBD1 (5 bases). Germline CDR1 reads SGHRS; CDR2 reads YFSETQ. This CDR3 is built from 14 residues. Trimming pared 3 bases from V and 8 bases from J, leaving 14 bases between. CDR3 amino acids: CASSSDGTVEKLFF. The CDR3 DNA sequence: TGCGCCAGCAGCTCGGACGGGACTGTCGAAAAACTGTTTTTT. Full variable domain (missing parts from reference TRBV5-1 and TRBJ1-4): KAGVTQTPRYLIKTRGQQVTLSCSPISGHRSVSWYQQTPGQGLQFLFEYFSETQRNKGNFPGRFSGRQFSNSRSEMNVSTLELGDSALYLCASSSDGTVEKLFFGSGTQLSVL.

J is TRBJ2-7 and V is TRBV4-1, with a weak D call TRBD2 (6 bases). The germline V gene encodes CDR1 MGHRA and CDR2 YSYEKL. V dropped 3 bases and J dropped 6 bases, with 18 bases sitting between them. There are 15 residues in the CDR3. CDR3 sequence: CASSQVFQGGSEQYF. CDR3 nucleotides: TGCGCCAGCAGCCAGGTCTTCCAGGGAGGATCCGAGCAGTACTTC.

V gene TRBV20-1 combines with J gene TRBJ1-2, with 7 bases fitting TRBD1. CDR3 size: 13 residues. The J segment lost 4 bases and the V segment lost 6 bases, leaving 8 bases of the junction unmatched. The germline V gene has CDR1 DFQATT and CDR2 SNEGSKA (reference sequence). CDR3 loop: CSAPNAGGYGYTF. For the CDR3, the DNA is TGCAGTGCGCCCAACGCAGGGGGCTATGGCTACACCTTC.

The chain uses TRBV27 and TRBJ1-6; TRBD1 matches 7 bases. Looked up from germline, CDR1 is MNHEY and CDR2 is SMNVEV (reference sequence). CDR3 length: 13 residues. Trimming took 8 bases from V and 7 from J; bases not matched to a gene: 5. The CDR3 DNA is TGTGCCAGCGGCAGGGGGAGGAATTCACCCCTCCACTTT. As protein: CASGRGRNSPLHF.